This T cell receptor beta chain originates from a study of T-cell memory formation after mild COVID-19. V gave up 1 base and J gave up 3 bases, with 4 bases separating them. The CDR3 totals 13 residues. Germline V gives CDR1 SEHNR, CDR2 FQNEAQ (reference sequence). In TCRdb, the 5' RACE reads were re-called with MiXCR into one record per CDR3 protein. The sample carries some 300,000 distinct CDR3 sequences, 20% to 25% recorded once. The chain employs TRBV7-9 and TRBJ1-3; no definite D call. This receptor was taken from a man aged 18 to 30 who had mild COVID-19 (a few samples of this study predate the infection). Cell type and time point are not known. The specimen was PBMCs or a T cell subset sorted from them (not recorded which). The CDR3 region has the DNA TGTGCCAGCAGCTTAGAAGGTGGAAACACCATATATTTT. Translating it yields CASSLEGGNTIYF.